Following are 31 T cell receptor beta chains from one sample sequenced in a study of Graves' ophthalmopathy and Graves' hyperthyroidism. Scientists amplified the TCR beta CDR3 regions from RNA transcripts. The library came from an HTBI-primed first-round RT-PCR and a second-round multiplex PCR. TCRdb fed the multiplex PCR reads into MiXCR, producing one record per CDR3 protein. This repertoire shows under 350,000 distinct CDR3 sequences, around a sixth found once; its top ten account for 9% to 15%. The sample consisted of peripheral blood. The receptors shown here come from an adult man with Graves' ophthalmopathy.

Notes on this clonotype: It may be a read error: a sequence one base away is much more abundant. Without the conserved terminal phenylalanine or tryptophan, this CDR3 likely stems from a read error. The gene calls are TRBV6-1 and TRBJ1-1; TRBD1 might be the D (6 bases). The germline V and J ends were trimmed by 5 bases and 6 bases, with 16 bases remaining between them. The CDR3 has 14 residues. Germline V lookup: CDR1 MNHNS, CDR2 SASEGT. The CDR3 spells CASSKIGTNAEAFL. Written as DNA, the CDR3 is TGTGCCAGCAGTAAAATCGGGACAAACGCTGAAGCTTTCCTT.

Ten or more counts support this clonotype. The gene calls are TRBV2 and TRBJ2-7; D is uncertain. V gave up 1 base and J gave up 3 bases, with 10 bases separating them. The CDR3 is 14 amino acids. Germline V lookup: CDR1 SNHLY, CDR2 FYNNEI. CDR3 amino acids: CASSEVNGNYEQYF. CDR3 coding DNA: TGTGCCAGCAGTGAAGTCAACGGCAACTACGAGCAGTACTTC.

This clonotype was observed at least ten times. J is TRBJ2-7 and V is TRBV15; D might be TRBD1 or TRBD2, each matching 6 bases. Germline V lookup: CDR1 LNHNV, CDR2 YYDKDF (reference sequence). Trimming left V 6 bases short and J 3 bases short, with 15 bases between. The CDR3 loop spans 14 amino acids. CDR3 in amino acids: CATRFSGQLYEQYF. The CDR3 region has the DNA TGTGCCACCAGGTTTAGCGGACAGCTCTACGAGCAGTACTTC.

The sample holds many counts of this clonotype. In DNA form, the CDR3 reads TGTGCCACCAGCAGTTGGACCGATCAGCCCCAGCATTTT. This encodes CATSSWTDQPQHF. The chain joins TRBV15 to TRBJ1-5; D uncertain. V gave up 3 bases and J gave up 5 bases, with 8 bases separating them. This CDR3 comprises 13 residues. CDR1 LNHNV and CDR2 YYDKDF come from the germline V gene (reference sequence).

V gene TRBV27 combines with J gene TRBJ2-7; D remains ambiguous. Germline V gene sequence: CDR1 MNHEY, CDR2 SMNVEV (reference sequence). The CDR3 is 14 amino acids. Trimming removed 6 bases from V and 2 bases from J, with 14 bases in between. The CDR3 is CASRPGVEAYEQYF. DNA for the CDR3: TGTGCCAGCAGACCCGGAGTTGAAGCCTACGAGCAGTACTTC.

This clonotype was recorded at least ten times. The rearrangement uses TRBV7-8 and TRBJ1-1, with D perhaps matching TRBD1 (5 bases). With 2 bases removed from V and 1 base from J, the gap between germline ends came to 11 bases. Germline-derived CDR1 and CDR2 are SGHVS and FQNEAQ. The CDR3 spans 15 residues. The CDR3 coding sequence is TGTGCCAGCAGCTTAAGTTTGGGGCAGAACACTGAAGCTTTCTTT. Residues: CASSLSLGQNTEAFF.

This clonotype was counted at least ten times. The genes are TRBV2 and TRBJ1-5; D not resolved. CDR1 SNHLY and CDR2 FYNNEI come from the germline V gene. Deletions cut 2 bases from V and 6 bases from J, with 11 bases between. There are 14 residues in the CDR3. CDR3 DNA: TGTGCCAGCAGTGAACCGCCGGGAGGTCAGCCCCAGCATTTT. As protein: CASSEPPGGQPQHF.

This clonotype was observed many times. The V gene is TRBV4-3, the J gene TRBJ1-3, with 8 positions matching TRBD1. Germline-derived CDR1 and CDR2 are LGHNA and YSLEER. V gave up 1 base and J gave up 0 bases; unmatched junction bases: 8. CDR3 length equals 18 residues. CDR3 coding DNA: TGCGCCAGCAGCCAAGGACAGGGGACCCACTTCTCTGGAAACACCATATATTTT. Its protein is CASSQGQGTHFSGNTIYF.

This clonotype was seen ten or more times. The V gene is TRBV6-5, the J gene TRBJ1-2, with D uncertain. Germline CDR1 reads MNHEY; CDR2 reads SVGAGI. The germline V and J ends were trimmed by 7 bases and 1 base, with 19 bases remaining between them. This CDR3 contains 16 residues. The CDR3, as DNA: TGTGCCAGCAATATATGGAGTCTTGGTGATAACTATGGCTACACCTTC. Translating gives CASNIWSLGDNYGYTF.

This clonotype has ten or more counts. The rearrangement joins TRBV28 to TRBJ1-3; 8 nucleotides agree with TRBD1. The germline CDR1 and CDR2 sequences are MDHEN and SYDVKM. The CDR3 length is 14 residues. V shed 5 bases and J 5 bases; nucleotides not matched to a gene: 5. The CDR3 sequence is CASSPRTGRNTIYF. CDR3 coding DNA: TGTGCCAGCAGTCCGAGGACAGGGAGAAACACCATATATTTT.

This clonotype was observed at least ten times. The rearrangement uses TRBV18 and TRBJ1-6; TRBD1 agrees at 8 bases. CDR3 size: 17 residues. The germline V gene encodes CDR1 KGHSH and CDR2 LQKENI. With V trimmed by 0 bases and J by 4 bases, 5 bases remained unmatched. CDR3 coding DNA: TGTGCCAGCTCACCACCCGGACAGGGCAATTATAATTCACCCCTCCACTTT. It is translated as CASSPPGQGNYNSPLHF.

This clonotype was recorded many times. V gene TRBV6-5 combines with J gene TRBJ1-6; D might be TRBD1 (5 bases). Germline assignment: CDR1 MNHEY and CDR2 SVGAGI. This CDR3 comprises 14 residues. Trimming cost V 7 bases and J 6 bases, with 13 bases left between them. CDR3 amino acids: CASKKWDGNSPLHF. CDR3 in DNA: TGTGCCAGCAAGAAATGGGACGGTAATTCACCCCTCCACTTT.

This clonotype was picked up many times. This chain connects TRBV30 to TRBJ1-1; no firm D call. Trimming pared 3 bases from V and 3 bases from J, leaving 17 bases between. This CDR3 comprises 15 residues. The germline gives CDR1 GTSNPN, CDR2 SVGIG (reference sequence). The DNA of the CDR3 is TGTGCCTGGAGACCAAACGGAAGGCAGGACACTGAAGCTTTCTTT. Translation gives CAWRPNGRQDTEAFF. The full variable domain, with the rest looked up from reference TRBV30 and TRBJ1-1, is SQTIHQWPATLVQPVGSPLSLECTVEGTSNPNLYWYRQAAGRGLQLLFYSVGIGQISSEVPQNLSASRPQDRQFILSSKKLLLSDSGFYLCAWRPNGRQDTEAFFGQGTRLTVV.

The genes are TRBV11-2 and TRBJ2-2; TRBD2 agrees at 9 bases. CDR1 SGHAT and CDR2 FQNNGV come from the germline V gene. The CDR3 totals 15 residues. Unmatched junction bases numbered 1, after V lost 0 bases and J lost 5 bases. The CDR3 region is CASSLDTSGTGELFF. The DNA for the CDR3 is TGTGCCAGCAGCTTAGATACTAGCGGGACCGGGGAGCTGTTTTTT.

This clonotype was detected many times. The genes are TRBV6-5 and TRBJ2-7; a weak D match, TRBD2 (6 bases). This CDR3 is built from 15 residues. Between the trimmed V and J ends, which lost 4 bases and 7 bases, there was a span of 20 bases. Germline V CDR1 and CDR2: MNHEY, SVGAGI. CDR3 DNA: TGTGCCAGCAGTTCCGGTTCGACCTTGGCGGGGGAGCAGTACTTC. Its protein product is CASSSGSTLAGEQYF.

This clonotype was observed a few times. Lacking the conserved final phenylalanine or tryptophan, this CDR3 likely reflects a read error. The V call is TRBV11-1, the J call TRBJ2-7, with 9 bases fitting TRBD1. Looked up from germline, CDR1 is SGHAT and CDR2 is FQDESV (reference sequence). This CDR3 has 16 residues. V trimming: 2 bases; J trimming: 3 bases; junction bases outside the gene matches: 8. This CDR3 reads CASSLNSRTGDYEQYL. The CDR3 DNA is TGTGCCAGCAGCTTAAATTCCAGGACAGGGGACTACGAGCAGTACCTC.

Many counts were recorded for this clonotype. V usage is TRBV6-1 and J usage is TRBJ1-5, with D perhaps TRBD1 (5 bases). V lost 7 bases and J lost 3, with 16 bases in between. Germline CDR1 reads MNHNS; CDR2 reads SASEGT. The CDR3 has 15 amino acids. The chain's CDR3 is CASTRGRSTNQPQHF. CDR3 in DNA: TGTGCCAGCACCCGGGGCAGGTCAACCAATCAGCCCCAGCATTTT.

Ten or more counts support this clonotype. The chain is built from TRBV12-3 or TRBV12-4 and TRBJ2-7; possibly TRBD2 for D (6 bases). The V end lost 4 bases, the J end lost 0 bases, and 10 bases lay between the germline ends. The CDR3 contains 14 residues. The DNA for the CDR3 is TGTGCCAGCAGTTGGGGACTGAGCTCCTACGAGCAGTACTTC. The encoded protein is CASSWGLSSYEQYF.

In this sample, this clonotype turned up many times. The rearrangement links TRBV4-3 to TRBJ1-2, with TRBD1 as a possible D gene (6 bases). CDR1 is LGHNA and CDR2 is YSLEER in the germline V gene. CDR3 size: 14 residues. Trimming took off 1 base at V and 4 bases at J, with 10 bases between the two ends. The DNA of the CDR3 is TGCGCCAGCAGCCAAGTGAAGGGGGTCTATGGCTACACCTTC. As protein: CASSQVKGVYGYTF.

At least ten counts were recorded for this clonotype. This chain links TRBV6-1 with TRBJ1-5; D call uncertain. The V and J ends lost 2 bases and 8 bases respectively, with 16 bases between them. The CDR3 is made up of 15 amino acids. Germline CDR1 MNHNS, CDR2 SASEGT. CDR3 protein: CASSENGLPPEPQHF. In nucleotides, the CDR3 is TGTGCCAGCAGTGAAAACGGGCTCCCACCCGAGCCCCAGCATTTT.

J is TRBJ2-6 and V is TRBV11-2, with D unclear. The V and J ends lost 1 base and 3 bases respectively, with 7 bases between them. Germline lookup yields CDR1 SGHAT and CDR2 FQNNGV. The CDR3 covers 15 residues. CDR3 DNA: TGTGCCAGCAGCTTAGGGGTGTTTGGGGCCAACGTCCTGACTTTC. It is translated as CASSLGVFGANVLTF.

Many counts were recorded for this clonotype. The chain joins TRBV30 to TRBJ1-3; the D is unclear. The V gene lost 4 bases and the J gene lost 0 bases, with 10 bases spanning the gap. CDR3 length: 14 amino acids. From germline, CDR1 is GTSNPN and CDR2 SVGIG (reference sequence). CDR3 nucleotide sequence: TGTGCCTGGATGTCAGGACCCTCTGGAAACACCATATATTTT. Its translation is CAWMSGPSGNTIYF.

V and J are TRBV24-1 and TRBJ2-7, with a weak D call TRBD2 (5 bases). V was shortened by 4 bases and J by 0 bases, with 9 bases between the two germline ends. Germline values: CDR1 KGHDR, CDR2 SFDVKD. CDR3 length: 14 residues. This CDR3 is CATSDHGLSYEQYF. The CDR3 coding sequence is TGTGCCACCAGTGACCACGGACTCTCCTACGAGCAGTACTTC.

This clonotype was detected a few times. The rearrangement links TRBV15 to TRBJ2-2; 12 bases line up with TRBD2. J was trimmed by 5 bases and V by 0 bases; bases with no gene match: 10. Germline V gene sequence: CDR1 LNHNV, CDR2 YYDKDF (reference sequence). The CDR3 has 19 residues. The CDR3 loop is CATSRDKSPSGRGTGELFF. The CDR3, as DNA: TGTGCCACCAGCAGAGATAAGTCGCCTAGCGGGAGGGGTACCGGGGAGCTGTTTTTT.

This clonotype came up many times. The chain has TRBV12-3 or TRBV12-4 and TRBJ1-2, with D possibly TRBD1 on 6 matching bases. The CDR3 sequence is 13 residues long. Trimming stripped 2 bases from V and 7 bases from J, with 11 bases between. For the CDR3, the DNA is TGTGCCAGCAGTTTAAGGGGGGTTAGTGGCTACACCTTC. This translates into CASSLRGVSGYTF.

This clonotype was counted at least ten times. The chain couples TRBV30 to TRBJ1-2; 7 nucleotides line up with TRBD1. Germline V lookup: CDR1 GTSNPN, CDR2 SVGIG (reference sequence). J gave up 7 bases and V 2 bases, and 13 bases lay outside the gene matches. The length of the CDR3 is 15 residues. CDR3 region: CAWSSRQGISGGYTF. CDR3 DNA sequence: TGTGCCTGGAGTAGCCGACAGGGCATTTCTGGTGGCTACACCTTC.

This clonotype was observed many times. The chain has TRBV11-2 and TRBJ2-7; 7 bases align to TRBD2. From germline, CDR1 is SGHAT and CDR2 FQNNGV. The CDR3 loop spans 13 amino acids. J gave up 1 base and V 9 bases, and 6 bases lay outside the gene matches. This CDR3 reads CASGTTTSYEQYF. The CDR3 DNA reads TGTGCCAGTGGGACTACCACATCCTACGAGCAGTACTTC.

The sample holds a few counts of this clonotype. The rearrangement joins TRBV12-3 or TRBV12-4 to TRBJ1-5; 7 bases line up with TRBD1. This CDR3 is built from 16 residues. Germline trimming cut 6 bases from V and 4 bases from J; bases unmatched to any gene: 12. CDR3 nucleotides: TGTGCCAGCAGGGAGGCAGGGGGACGAAGGAATCAGCCCCAGCATTTT. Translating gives CASREAGGRRNQPQHF.

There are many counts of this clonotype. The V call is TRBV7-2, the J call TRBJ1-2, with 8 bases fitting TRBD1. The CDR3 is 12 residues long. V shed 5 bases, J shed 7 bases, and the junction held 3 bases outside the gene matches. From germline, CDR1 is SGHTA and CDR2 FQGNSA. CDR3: CASSKTGVGYTF. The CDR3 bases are TGTGCCAGCAGCAAGACAGGGGTTGGCTACACCTTC.

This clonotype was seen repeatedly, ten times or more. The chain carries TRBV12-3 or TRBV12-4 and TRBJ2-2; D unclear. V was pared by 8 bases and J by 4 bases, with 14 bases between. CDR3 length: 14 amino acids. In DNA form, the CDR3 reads TGTGCCAGCCTCCCTGGTTACACCACCGGGGAGCTGTTTTTT. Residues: CASLPGYTTGELFF.

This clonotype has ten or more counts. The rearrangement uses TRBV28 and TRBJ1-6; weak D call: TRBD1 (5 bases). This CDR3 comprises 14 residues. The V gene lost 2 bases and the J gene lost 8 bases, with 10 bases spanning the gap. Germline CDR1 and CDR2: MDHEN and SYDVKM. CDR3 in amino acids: CASSLSQGDSPLHF. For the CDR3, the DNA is TGTGCCAGCAGTTTAAGCCAGGGAGATTCACCCCTCCACTTT.